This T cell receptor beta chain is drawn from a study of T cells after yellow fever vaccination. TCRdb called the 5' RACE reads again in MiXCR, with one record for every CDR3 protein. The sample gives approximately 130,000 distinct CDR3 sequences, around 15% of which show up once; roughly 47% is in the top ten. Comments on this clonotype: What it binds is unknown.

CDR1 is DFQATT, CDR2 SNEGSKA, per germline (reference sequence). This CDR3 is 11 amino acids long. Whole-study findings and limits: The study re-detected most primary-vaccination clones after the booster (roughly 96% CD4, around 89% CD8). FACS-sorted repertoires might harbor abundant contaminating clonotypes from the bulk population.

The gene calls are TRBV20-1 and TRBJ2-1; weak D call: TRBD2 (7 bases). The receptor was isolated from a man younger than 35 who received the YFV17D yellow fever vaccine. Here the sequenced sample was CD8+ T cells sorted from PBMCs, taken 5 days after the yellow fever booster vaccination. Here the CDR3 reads CSPRGGDEQFF. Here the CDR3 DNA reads TGCAGCCCAAGAGGGGGGGATGAGCAGTTCTTC.